This T cell receptor beta chain stems from a study of breast tumors, draining lymph nodes, adjacent tissues. One entry per CDR3 protein results from TCRdb running MiXCR on the multiplex PCR reads. The sample lists approximately 210,000 distinct CDR3 sequences; about 32% were seen once. Samples came from axillary lymph nodes draining the breast cancer. Germline lookup yields CDR1 SGHTA and CDR2 FQGNSA. This CDR3 is built from 15 residues. V shed 5 bases and J 0 bases; nucleotides not matched to a gene: 4. Many counts were recorded for this clonotype. This clonotype was obtained from a female donor with breast cancer. Some clones in this sample may be carry-over from other donors' samples. The sample comprised axillary lymph node tissue. The genes are TRBV7-2 and TRBJ2-3; 8 bases fit TRBD2. The CDR3 reads CASSPIAGSTDTQYF. The CDR3 DNA reads TGTGCCAGCAGCCCTATAGCGGGAAGCACAGATACGCAGTATTTT.